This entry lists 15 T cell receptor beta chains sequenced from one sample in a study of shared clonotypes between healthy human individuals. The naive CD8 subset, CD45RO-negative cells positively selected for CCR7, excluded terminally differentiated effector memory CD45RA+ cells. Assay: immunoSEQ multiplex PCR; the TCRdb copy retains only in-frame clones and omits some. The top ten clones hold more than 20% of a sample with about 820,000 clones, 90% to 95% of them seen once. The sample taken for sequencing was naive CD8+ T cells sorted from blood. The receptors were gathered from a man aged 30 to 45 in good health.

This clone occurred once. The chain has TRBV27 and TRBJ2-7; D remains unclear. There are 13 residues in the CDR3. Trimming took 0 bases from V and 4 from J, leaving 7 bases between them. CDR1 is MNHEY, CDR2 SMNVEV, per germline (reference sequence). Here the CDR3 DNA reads TGTGCCAGCAGTTTATCCCCCCAATACGAGCAGTACTTC. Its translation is CASSLSPQYEQYF.

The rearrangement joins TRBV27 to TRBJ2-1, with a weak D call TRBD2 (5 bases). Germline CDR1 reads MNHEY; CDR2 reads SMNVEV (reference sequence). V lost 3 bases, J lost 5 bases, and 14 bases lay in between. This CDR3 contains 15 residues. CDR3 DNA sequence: TGTGCCAGCAGTTTTACCACGGGGATGCACAATGAGCAGTTCTTC. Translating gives CASSFTTGMHNEQFF.

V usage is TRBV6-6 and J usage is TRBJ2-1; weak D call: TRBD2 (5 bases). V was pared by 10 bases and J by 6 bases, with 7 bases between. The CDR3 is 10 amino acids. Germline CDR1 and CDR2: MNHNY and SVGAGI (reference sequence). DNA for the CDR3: TGTGCCATCGGAGGCAATGAGCAGTTCTTC. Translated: CAIGGNEQFF.

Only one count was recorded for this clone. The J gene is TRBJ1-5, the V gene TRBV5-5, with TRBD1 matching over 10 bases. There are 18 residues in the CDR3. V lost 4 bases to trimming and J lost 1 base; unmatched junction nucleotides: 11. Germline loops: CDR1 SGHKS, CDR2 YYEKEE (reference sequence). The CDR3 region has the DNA TGTGCCAGCAGCCTCGACCCCGGACAGGGGGTAAGCAATCAGCCCCAGCATTTT. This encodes CASSLDPGQGVSNQPQHF.

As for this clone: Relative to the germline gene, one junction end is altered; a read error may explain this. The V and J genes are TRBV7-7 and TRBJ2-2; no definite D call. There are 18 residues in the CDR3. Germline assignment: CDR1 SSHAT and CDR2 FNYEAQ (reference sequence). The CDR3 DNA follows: TGTGCTAGCAGCTTGGCAATCGCAGGCCCCTCGGGCTCCGGGGAGCTGTTTTTT. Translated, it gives CASSLAIAGPSGSGELFF.

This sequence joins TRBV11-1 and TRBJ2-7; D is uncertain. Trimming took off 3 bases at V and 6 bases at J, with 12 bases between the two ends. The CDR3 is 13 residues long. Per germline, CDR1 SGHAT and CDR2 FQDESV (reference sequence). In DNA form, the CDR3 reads TGTGCCAGCAGCTTTTCGGACCAGAGCGAGCAGTACTTC. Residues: CASSFSDQSEQYF. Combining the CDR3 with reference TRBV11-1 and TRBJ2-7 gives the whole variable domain EAEVAQSPRYKITEKSQAVAFWCDPISGHATLYWYRQILGQGPELLVQFQDESVVDDSQLPKDRFSAERLKGVDSTLKIQPAELGDSAMYLCASSFSDQSEQYFGPGTRLTVT.

The CDR3 sequence: CASSLAGDRQQYF. The CDR3 region has the DNA TGTGCCAGCAGCTTAGCGGGAGATCGGCAGCAGTACTTC. The chain is built from TRBV27 and TRBJ2-7; 9 bases fit TRBD2. The CDR3 runs 13 residues. Germline CDR1 MNHEY, CDR2 SMNVEV (reference sequence). V shed 6 bases and J 8 bases; nucleotides not matched to a gene: 8.

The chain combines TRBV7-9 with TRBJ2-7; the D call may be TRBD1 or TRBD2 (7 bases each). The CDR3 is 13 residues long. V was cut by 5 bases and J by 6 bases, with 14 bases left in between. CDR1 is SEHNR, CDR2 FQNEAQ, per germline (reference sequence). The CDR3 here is CASSGEGAGEQYF. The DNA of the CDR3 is TGTGCCAGCAGCGGGGAGGGGGCGGGCGAGCAGTACTTC.

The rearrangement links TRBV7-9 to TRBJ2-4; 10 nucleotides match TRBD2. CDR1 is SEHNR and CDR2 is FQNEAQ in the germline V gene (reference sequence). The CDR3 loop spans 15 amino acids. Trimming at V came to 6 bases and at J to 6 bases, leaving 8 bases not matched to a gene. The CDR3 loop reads CASRPPLAGANIQYF. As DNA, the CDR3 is TGTGCCAGCAGACCGCCCCTAGCGGGAGCAAACATTCAGTACTTC.

The CDR3 region is CASSQAGTSGTGELFF. The CDR3, as DNA: TGTGCCAGCAGCCAGGCCGGGACTAGCGGTACCGGGGAGCTGTTTTTT. V and J are TRBV7-6 and TRBJ2-2, with 11 bases lining up with TRBD2. The length of the CDR3 is 16 residues. In germline, CDR1 is SGHVS, CDR2 FNYEAQ. Trimming took 5 bases from V and 5 from J; bases not matched to a gene: 7.

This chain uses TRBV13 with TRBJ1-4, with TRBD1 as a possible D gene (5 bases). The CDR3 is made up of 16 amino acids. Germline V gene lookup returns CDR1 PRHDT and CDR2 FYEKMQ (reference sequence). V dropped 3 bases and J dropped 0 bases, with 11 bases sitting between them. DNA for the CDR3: TGTGCCAGCAGCTTGGGGCAGGAGGCAACTAATGAAAAACTGTTTTTT. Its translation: CASSLGQEATNEKLFF.

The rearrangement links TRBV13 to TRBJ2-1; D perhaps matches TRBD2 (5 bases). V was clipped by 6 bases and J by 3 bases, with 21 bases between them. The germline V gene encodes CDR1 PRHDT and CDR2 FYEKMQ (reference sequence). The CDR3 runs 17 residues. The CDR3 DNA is TGTGCCAGCAGTTTGAACGCCGGGAACGCAAACTACAATGAGCAGTTCTTC. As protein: CASSLNAGNANYNEQFF.

The CDR3 DNA follows: TGTGCCAGCAGCGTAGCCGGGACTATAAAAGAGACCCAGTACTTC. Encoded protein: CASSVAGTIKETQYF. V and J are TRBV9 and TRBJ2-5; 7 positions match TRBD2. V was pared by 0 bases and J by 3 bases, with 5 bases of the junction left unmatched. Germline CDR1 and CDR2: SGDLS and YYNGEE. This CDR3 is 15 amino acids long. Full variable domain (remainder filled in from reference TRBV9 and TRBJ2-5): DSGVTQTPKHLITATGQRVTLRCSPRSGDLSVYWYQQSLDQGLQFLIQYYNGEERAKGNILERFSAQQFPDLHSELNLSSLELGDSALYFCASSVAGTIKETQYFGPGTRLLVL.

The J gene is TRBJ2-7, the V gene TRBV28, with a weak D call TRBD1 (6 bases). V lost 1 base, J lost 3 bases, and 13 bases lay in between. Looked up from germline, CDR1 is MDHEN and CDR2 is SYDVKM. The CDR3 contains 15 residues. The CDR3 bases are TGTGCCAGCAGTTTATTGGGGACGACAGGCTACGAGCAGTACTTC. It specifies CASSLLGTTGYEQYF.

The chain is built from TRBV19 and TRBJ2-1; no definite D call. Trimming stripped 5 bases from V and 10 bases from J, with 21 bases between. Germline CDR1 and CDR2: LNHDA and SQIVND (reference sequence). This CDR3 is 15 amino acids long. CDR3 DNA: TGTGCCAGTAGTGTCACAGACACCCAAATAACGGAGCAGTTCTTC. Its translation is CASSVTDTQITEQFF.